This TCR beta chain is drawn from a study of cytomegalovirus exposure and HLA in healthy donors. Data came from immunoSEQ multiplex PCR; TCRdb stores just in-frame clones and leaves some out. The sample consists of roughly 250,000 clones, approximately 86% of them appearing once. The CDR3 contains 14 residues. The V segment lost 7 bases and the J segment 4 bases; nucleotides outside the gene matches: 11. The germline V gene encodes CDR1 SQVTM and CDR2 ANQGSEA. The sequenced material came from PBMCs. The chain combines TRBV29-1 with TRBJ2-3; 7 bases align to TRBD2. The source of this sequence is a woman in her 30s in good health and CMV-seropositive. DNA for the CDR3: TGCAGCGGAAGCGGGATCGCAAGCGCAGATACGCAGTATTTT. It is translated as CSGSGIASADTQYF.